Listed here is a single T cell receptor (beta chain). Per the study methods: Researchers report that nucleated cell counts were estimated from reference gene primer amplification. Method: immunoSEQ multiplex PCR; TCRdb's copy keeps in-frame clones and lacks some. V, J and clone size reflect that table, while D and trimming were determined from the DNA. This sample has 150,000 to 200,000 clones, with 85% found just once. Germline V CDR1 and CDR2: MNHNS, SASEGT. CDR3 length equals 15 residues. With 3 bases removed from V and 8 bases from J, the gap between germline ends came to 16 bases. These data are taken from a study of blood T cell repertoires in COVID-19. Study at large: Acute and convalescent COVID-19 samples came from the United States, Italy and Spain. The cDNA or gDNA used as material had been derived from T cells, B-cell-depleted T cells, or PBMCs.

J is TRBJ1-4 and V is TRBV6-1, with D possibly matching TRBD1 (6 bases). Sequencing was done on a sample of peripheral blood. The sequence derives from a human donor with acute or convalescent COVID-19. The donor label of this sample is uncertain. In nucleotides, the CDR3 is TGTGCCAGCAGTGATACAGGGACGGGCAAAGAAAAACTGTTTTTT. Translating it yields CASSDTGTGKEKLFF.